Following are 8 T cell receptor beta chains from one sample sequenced in a study of blood T cell repertoires in COVID-19. This table comes from immunoSEQ multiplex PCR, and its TCRdb copy is limited to in-frame clones, with some not included. The sample yields 20,000 to 30,000 clones, 80% to 90% seen once. The sequencing input was peripheral blood. The receptor source for this set is an older man with acute or convalescent COVID-19.

The DNA for the CDR3 is TGCAGCGTTGAAGATCAGCGGGACAGGGAGGGACACTCTGGAAACACCATATATTTT. Amino acids: CSVEDQRDREGHSGNTIYF. This chain links TRBV29-1 with TRBJ1-3; 9 positions match TRBD1. J was trimmed by 0 bases and V by 0 bases; bases with no gene match: 12. Germline lookup yields CDR1 SQVTM and CDR2 ANQGSEA. This CDR3 comprises 19 residues.

The V gene is TRBV18, the J gene TRBJ1-1; D not certain. Trimming left V 2 bases short and J 2 bases short, with 9 bases between. Looked up from germline, CDR1 is KGHSH and CDR2 is LQKENI. The CDR3 covers 14 residues. Here the CDR3 DNA reads TGTGCCAGCTCACCAGTGGGCGATAACACTGAAGCTTTCTTT. It translates to CASSPVGDNTEAFF.

This sequence joins TRBV29-1 and TRBJ2-3; D gene ambiguous. The CDR3 has 10 amino acids. Germline V lookup: CDR1 SQVTM, CDR2 ANQGSEA. The V gene lost 5 bases and the J gene lost 8 bases, with 8 bases spanning the gap. CDR3 sequence reads: CSVSPGTQYF. The CDR3 DNA reads as TGCAGCGTTTCTCCGGGTACGCAGTATTTT.

This sequence joins TRBV19 and TRBJ2-2; tentatively, D is TRBD1 (6 bases). Trimming shortened V by 5 bases and J by 2 bases, and 15 bases separated the two germline ends. The CDR3 has 16 amino acids. Germline V CDR1 and CDR2: LNHDA, SQIVND (reference sequence). The CDR3 DNA reads TGTGCCAGTAGTCTTTTGGGGGCCTCTAACACCGGGGAGCTGTTTTTT. Protein product: CASSLLGASNTGELFF.

This sequence joins TRBV19 and TRBJ1-3; D possibly corresponds to TRBD1 (5 bases). The germline V gene has CDR1 LNHDA and CDR2 SQIVND (reference sequence). CDR3 length: 15 residues. The V and J ends lost 6 bases and 2 bases respectively, with 14 bases between them. CDR3 in DNA: TGTGCCAGTAGCCTGACAGTTGGACCTGGAAACACCATATATTTT. Translated: CASSLTVGPGNTIYF.

This chain joins TRBV7-9 and TRBJ2-1, with 15 bases identical to TRBD2. This CDR3 comprises 15 residues. Germline V gene lookup returns CDR1 SEHNR and CDR2 FQNEAQ (reference sequence). The trim removed 5 bases at V and 7 bases at J, leaving 3 bases unmatched. As DNA, the CDR3 is TGTGCCAGCAGCGGACTAGCGGGGGGGCAGAATGAGCAGTTCTTC. It encodes CASSGLAGGQNEQFF.

This clone showed up just once. This rearrangement joins TRBV18 to TRBJ2-5, with TRBD1 matching over 9 bases. Germline CDR1 and CDR2: KGHSH and LQKENI. The CDR3 runs to 16 residues. V lost 3 bases, J lost 4 bases, and 9 bases stayed unmatched. The CDR3 DNA is TGTGCCAGCTCACCCCAACCGGGACAGGGAGGAGAGACCCAGTACTTC. It encodes CASSPQPGQGGETQYF.

The rearrangement links TRBV19 to TRBJ1-3, with 7 bases fitting TRBD1. Germline assignment: CDR1 LNHDA and CDR2 SQIVND (reference sequence). The V and J ends lost 7 bases and 0 bases, in that order; junction bases with no gene match: 6. This CDR3 has 15 residues. CDR3 sequence: CASTLTGSSGNTIYF. The CDR3 DNA reads TGTGCCAGTACCCTGACAGGGAGCTCTGGAAACACCATATATTTT.